A single TCR beta chain is shown here with its context. Its specificity is unknown. The PCR contained 60 Vbeta and 13 Jbeta primers. The table came from immunoSEQ multiplex PCR; TCRdb's copy has only in-frame clones and leaves some out. The table records some 140,000 clones, roughly 85% of them present only once. This entry comes from a study of cytomegalovirus exposure and HLA in healthy donors. Study results and limitations: A later analysis linked a missense DCLRE1C variant to TCR beta V- and J-gene trimming.

Germline V CDR1 and CDR2: KGHSH, LQKENI. The V gene end was trimmed by 3 bases and the J gene end by 1 base; junction bases not matched to a gene: 5. The length of the CDR3 is 15 residues. This rearrangement joins TRBV18 to TRBJ1-2, with 7 bases aligning to TRBD1. Sequencing used PBMCs. This sequence was found in a man aged 35 to 55 in good health and CMV-seropositive. CDR3 region: CASSPLDRSNYGYTF. The CDR3 coding sequence is TGTGCCAGCTCACCTCTGGACAGGAGTAACTATGGCTACACCTTC.